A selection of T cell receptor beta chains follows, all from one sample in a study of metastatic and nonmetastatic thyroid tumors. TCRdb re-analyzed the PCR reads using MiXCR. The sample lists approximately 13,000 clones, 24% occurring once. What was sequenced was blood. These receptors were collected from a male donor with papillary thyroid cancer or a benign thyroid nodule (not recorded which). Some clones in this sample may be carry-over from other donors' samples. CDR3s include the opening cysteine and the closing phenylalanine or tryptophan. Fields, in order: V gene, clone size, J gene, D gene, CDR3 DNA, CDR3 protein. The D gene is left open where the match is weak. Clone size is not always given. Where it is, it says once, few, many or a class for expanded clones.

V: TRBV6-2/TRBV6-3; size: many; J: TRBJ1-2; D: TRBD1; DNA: TGTGCCAGCAGTTACTCGACAGGGGGCTATGGCTACACCTTC; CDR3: CASSYSTGGYGYTF
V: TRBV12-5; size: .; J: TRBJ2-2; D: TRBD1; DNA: TGTGCTAGTGGTTTGGGACAGGGGGCGGGCGGGGAGCTGTTTTTT; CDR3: CASGLGQGAGGELFF
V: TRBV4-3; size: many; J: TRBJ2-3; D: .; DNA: TGCGCCAGCAGCCAAGAACCCCCAGGTACTAGCACAGATACGCAGTATTTT; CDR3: CASSQEPPGTSTDTQYF
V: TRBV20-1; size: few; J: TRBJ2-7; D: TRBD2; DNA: TGCAGTGCTAGTGGGTGGCGGGAGATCAACGAGCAGTACTTC; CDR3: CSASGWREINEQYF
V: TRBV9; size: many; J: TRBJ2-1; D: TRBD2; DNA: TGTGCCAGCAGCCCTCGGACTAGCGGTACATACAATGAGCAGTTCTTC; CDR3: CASSPRTSGTYNEQFF
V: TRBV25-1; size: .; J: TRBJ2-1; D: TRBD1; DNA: TGTGCCAGCAGTCGGACAGGGATTAAATCGAATGAGCAGTTCTTC; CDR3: CASSRTGIKSNEQFF
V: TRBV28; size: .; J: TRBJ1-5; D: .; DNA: TGTGCCAGCAGCCCAACAGTTAGCAATCAGCCCCAGCATTTT; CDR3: CASSPTVSNQPQHF
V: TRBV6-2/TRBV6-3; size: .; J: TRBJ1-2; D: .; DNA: TGTGCCAGCAGTTACTCATGGCGTCTCCTTAACTATGGCTACACCTTC; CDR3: CASSYSWRLLNYGYTF
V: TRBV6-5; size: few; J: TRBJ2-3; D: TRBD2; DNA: TGTGCCAGCAGTTGGACTAGCGGGAGCCCAGATACGCAGTATTTT; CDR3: CASSWTSGSPDTQYF
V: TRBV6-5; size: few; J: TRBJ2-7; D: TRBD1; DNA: TGTGCCAGCAGTTACAGTCCGGGACAGGGGGCTGCCGAGCAGTACTTC; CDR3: CASSYSPGQGAAEQYF
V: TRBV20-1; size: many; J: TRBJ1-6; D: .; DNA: TGCAGTGCCTTACAGGGACGCAATAATTCACCCCTCCACTTT; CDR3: CSALQGRNNSPLHF
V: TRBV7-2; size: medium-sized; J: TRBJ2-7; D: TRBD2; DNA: TGTGCCAGCAGTTCGAGGACTAGCGGCTACGAGCAGTACTTC; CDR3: CASSSRTSGYEQYF
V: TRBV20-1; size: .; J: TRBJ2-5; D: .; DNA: TGCAGTGCTAGGGGCAGGGTCCCTCCTCGGGACATACTCGGGGAGACCCAGTACTTC; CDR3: CSARGRVPPRDILGETQYF
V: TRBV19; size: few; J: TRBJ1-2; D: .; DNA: TGTGCCAGTATGTATACAGCCGCCCGGCTCAATGGCTACACCTTC; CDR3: CASMYTAARLNGYTF
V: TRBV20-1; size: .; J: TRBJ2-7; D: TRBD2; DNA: TGCAGTGCTCTCCGGGACTACTCCTACGAGCAGTACTTC; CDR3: CSALRDYSYEQYF
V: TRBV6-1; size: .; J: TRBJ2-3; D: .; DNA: TGTGCCAGCAGTGAAGTGCGCGTGTTAGATACGCAGTATTTT; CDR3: CASSEVRVLDTQYF
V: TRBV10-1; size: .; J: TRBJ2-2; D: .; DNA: TGCGCCAGCAGTGAGTCCCGGGGGTTTTACACCGGGGAGCTGTTTTTT; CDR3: CASSESRGFYTGELFF
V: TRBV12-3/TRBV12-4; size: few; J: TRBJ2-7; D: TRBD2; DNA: TGTGCCAGTAGGAAACAGACTAGCGGGAACTCGGGGCAGTACTTC; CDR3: CASRKQTSGNSGQYF
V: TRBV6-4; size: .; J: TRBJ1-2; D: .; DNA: TGTGCCACCCCGACTAACTATGGCTACACCTTC; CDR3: CATPTNYGYTF
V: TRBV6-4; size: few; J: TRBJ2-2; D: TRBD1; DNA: TGTGCCAGCAGTCGGACAGGGGACACCGGGGAGCTGTTTTTT; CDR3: CASSRTGDTGELFF
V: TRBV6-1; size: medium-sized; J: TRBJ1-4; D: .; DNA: TGTGCCAGCAGGCCCGGGACGGTTGGGGAAAAACTGTTTTTT; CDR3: CASRPGTVGEKLFF
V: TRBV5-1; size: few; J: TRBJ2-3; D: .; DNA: TGCGCCAGCAGCCTAGAACGGACAGTTGATACGCAGTATTTT; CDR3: CASSLERTVDTQYF
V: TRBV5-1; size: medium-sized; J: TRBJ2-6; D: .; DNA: TGCGCCAGCAGCCCTCGGACACCATTGGGGGCCAACGTCCTGACTTTC; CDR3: CASSPRTPLGANVLTF
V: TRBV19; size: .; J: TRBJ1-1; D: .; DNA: TGTGCCAGTAGTATAGTCCAGAACACTGAAGCTTTCTTT; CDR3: CASSIVQNTEAFF
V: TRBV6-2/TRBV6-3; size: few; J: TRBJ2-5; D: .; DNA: TGTGCCAGCAGTTATGGGACTGCACAAGAGACCCAGTACTTC; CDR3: CASSYGTAQETQYF
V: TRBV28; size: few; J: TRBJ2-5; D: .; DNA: TGTGCCAGCAGACCGGCAGGGTGGCAAGAGACCCAGTACTTC; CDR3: CASRPAGWQETQYF
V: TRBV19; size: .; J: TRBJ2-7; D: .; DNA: TGTGCCAGTAGTATAAGCGTCGCAGGCCTGGGGGATTACGAGCAGTACTTC; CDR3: CASSISVAGLGDYEQYF
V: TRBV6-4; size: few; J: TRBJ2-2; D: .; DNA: TGTGCCAGCAGTGAATTTGGAAACACCGGGGAGCTGTTTTTT; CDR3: CASSEFGNTGELFF
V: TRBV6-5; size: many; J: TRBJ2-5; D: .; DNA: TGTGCCAGCAGTTACGCGAGGGGGGAGACCCAGTACTTC; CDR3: CASSYARGETQYF
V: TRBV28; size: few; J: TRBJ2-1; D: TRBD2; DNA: TGTGCCAGCAGTCAAAAGCGGGGGGTAAAGAATGAGCAGTTCTTC; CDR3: CASSQKRGVKNEQFF
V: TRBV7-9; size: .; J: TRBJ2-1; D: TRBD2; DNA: TGTGCCAGCAGCACCCTTAGCGGGGCGTTTTCTGAGCAGTTCTTC; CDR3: CASSTLSGAFSEQFF
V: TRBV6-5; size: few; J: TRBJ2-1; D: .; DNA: TGTGCCAGCAGTACGAGACTCCCTCAGGCCTACAATGAGCAGTTCTTC; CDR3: CASSTRLPQAYNEQFF
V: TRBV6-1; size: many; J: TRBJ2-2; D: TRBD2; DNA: TGTGCCATCGGGAGGGCGGGGACCGGGGAGCTGTTTTTT; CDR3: CAIGRAGTGELFF
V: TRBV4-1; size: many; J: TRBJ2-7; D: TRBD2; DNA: TGCGCCAGCAGCTTGGGACTAGCGGGCACAACCTACGAGCAGTACTTC; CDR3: CASSLGLAGTTYEQYF
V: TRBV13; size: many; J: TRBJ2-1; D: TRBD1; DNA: TGTGCCAGCAGCTCCGGACAGGGGTCCTACAATGAGCAGTTCTTC; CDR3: CASSSGQGSYNEQFF